The 20 T cell receptor beta chains given below trace back to one sample, sequenced in a study of blood T cells in healthy people across ages. PCR was performed a second time for about 7 to 12 cycles using a sample-barcoded 5' primer and a J-beta primer mix. TCRdb independently ran MiXCR on the 5' RACE reads; one entry per CDR3 protein. This table has hundreds of thousands of distinct CDR3 sequences, more than 40% appearing once. Sequencing was carried out using blood. The source of these receptors is a woman aged 55-69 years in good health.

The gene calls are TRBV5-6 and TRBJ2-3, with 7 bases lining up with TRBD1. CDR1 is SGHDT and CDR2 is YYEEEE in the germline V gene. The CDR3 totals 19 residues. V was pared by 5 bases and J by 0 bases, with 18 bases of the junction left unmatched. CDR3 loop: CASSSGGGWGRGSTDTQYF. CDR3 DNA: TGTGCCAGCAGTTCAGGAGGAGGATGGGGCAGGGGGAGCACAGATACGCAGTATTTT.

This clonotype was counted a few times. This chain joins TRBV27 and TRBJ1-4; D call uncertain. Germline V lookup: CDR1 MNHEY, CDR2 SMNVEV (reference sequence). Trimming removed 5 bases from V and 4 bases from J, with 11 bases in between. The CDR3 has 14 residues. The CDR3 sequence is CASSRAQVNEKLFF. The CDR3 DNA reads TGTGCCAGCAGTCGGGCGCAAGTTAATGAAAAACTGTTTTTT.

The rearrangement uses TRBV7-9 and TRBJ1-1, with D perhaps matching TRBD1 (5 bases). This CDR3 has 15 amino acids. V shed 4 bases and J shed 0 bases, with 12 bases lying between them. Germline assignment: CDR1 SEHNR and CDR2 FQNEAQ (reference sequence). The CDR3 bases are TGTGCCAGCAGCTCCGGACAAGGCTTGAACACTGAAGCTTTCTTT. Its translation: CASSSGQGLNTEAFF.

This sequence joins TRBV4-2 and TRBJ2-1, with 8 positions matching TRBD2. Germline values: CDR1 LGHNA, CDR2 YNFKEQ. The CDR3 spans 16 residues. The trim removed 1 base at V and 10 bases at J, leaving 12 bases unmatched. CDR3 loop: CASSQAVASGWTEQFF. In DNA form, the CDR3 reads TGTGCCAGCAGCCAAGCGGTGGCTAGCGGGTGGACCGAGCAGTTCTTC.

The chain links TRBV15 to TRBJ2-5, with D maybe TRBD1 (6 bases). V shed 9 bases and J shed 5 bases, with 25 bases lying between them. The germline gives CDR1 LNHNV, CDR2 YYDKDF (reference sequence). CDR3 length: 16 amino acids. The CDR3 loop is CATGDLGGGYVETQYF. For the CDR3, the DNA is TGTGCCACGGGAGACTTAGGGGGTGGTTATGTGGAGACCCAGTACTTC.

In its sample, this clonotype was seen a few times. This chain uses TRBV28 with TRBJ2-2; perhaps D is TRBD1 or TRBD2 (5 bases each). Germline CDR1 MDHEN, CDR2 SYDVKM. Trimming took off 6 bases at V and 1 base at J, with 12 bases between the two ends. This CDR3 has 15 residues. CDR3 DNA: TGTGCCAGCAGCCCGAGGGGCTGGAACACCGGGGAGCTGTTTTTT. Protein product: CASSPRGWNTGELFF.

V is TRBV5-1 and J is TRBJ2-7; 7 positions agree with TRBD2. The CDR3 is made up of 15 amino acids. The junction had 5 bases not matched to a gene; V was cut back by 0 bases and J by 2 bases. Germline CDR1 and CDR2: SGHRS and YFSETQ. The DNA of the CDR3 is TGCGCCAGCAGCTTGGAACCTAGCGGCCCCTACGAGCAGTACTTC. Its translation is CASSLEPSGPYEQYF.

The V gene is TRBV6-5, the J gene TRBJ1-2, with D unclear. The CDR3 length is 15 residues. Germline V lookup: CDR1 MNHEY, CDR2 SVGAGI. V was cut by 2 bases and J by 4 bases, with 14 bases left in between. CDR3 loop: CASSYDNGATYGYTF. For the CDR3, the DNA is TGTGCCAGCAGTTACGACAACGGAGCGACCTATGGCTACACCTTC.

The chain uses TRBV29-1 and TRBJ2-2; D might be TRBD1 or TRBD2, each matching 5 bases. The V gene's germline CDR1 is SQVTM and CDR2 ANQGSEA. The length of the CDR3 is 14 residues. The V and J ends lost 7 bases and 4 bases respectively, with 16 bases between them. In DNA, the CDR3 is TGCAGCGGGGGGAAGGGAGCCGGCACCGGGGAGCTGTTTTTT. Translated, it gives CSGGKGAGTGELFF.

CDR3 region: CASSHGRAGGQKSIQYF. CDR3 DNA: TGCGCCAGCAGCCATGGGAGGGCGGGAGGCCAGAAGTCCATTCAGTACTTC. The rearrangement joins TRBV4-3 to TRBJ2-7; 8 nucleotides line up with TRBD2. Matching the DNA end better, TRBJ2-4 makes the J call doubtful. The CDR3 covers 17 residues. Germline CDR1 is LGHNA and CDR2 is YSLEER.

This clonotype was recorded at least ten times. The chain uses TRBV20-1 and TRBJ2-7, with TRBD2 as a possible D gene (6 bases). Trimming removed 0 bases from V and 0 bases from J, with 12 bases in between. CDR3 length: 15 amino acids. CDR1 and CDR2 (germline): DFQATT, SNEGSKA (reference sequence). The CDR3 DNA is TGCAGTGCTAGAGAAGTAGCGGCCAGCTCCTACGAGCAGTACTTC. Protein sequence: CSAREVAASSYEQYF.

The sample holds many counts of this clonotype. In nucleotides, the CDR3 is TGCAGCGTTTCCGGGAGCTCCTACAATGAGCAGTTCTTC. Its translation: CSVSGSSYNEQFF. V is TRBV29-1 and J is TRBJ2-1, with a possible D match to TRBD2 (6 bases). This CDR3 has 13 residues. Germline-derived CDR1 and CDR2 are SQVTM and ANQGSEA. The ends were cut back, 5 bases at V and 0 bases at J, with 8 bases in the middle.

This sequence joins TRBV28 and TRBJ1-6; no clear D gene. Germline V gene sequence: CDR1 MDHEN, CDR2 SYDVKM. The ends were cut back, 7 bases at V and 7 bases at J, with 8 bases in the middle. This CDR3 region has 12 residues. In DNA form, the CDR3 reads TGTGCCAGCACGTCCTGGAATTCACCCCTCCACTTT. It codes for CASTSWNSPLHF.

This clonotype was detected once. CDR3 sequence (DNA): TGTGCCAGCAGTTTGCCCCCCCGTCGGACAGGAGAGACCCAGTACTTC. Amino acids: CASSLPPRRTGETQYF. The chain employs TRBV28 and TRBJ2-7; 7 nucleotides agree with TRBD1. Near its end, the DNA agrees better with TRBJ2-5, so the J call may be wrong. This CDR3 is 16 amino acids long. CDR1 and CDR2 (germline): MDHEN, SYDVKM.

Notes on this clonotype: The junction shows a germline mismatch at one end, possibly a read error. This chain joins TRBV4-2 and TRBJ2-3, with D possibly matching TRBD2 (5 bases). Looked up from germline, CDR1 is LGHNA and CDR2 is YNFKEQ. The CDR3 has 16 residues. CDR3 DNA sequence: TGTGCCAGCAGCCAAGAGCCAGCGGTTAGCACAGATATGCAGTATTTT. Translating it yields CASSQEPAVSTDMQYF.

The V call is TRBV18, the J call TRBJ2-3; D unresolved. The CDR3 extends over 14 amino acids. V lost 3 bases and J lost 0, with 7 bases in between. In germline, CDR1 is KGHSH, CDR2 LQKENI. The CDR3 reads CASSPIISTDTQYF. In DNA, the CDR3 is TGTGCCAGCTCACCGATAATAAGCACAGATACGCAGTATTTT.

This sequence joins TRBV20-1 and TRBJ1-2; 10 bases are a match to TRBD1. Germline values: CDR1 DFQATT, CDR2 SNEGSKA (reference sequence). The CDR3 loop spans 15 amino acids. The V gene end was trimmed by 1 base and the J gene end by 4 bases; junction bases not matched to a gene: 6. The CDR3 is CSARADRGRGYGYTF. The DNA for the CDR3 is TGCAGTGCTAGAGCTGACAGGGGGCGCGGCTATGGCTACACCTTC.

This clonotype turned up a few times. V and J are TRBV5-1 and TRBJ2-7; 7 nucleotides match TRBD2. V lost 2 bases, J lost 2 bases, and 10 bases stayed unmatched. The CDR3 length is 16 residues. In germline, CDR1 is SGHRS, CDR2 YFSETQ. In DNA form, the CDR3 reads TGCGCCAGCAGCTTCGGGGCTAGCGGTACCGCCTACGAGCAGTACTTC. Its translation is CASSFGASGTAYEQYF.

This clonotype was seen a handful of times. The CDR3 bases are TGTGCCAGCAGCTCTAGGGGGTTTGCGGAACACTATGGCTACACCTTC. Its protein product is CASSSRGFAEHYGYTF. The chain links TRBV7-8 to TRBJ1-2; a possible D gene is TRBD1 (6 bases). The CDR3 totals 16 residues. In germline, CDR1 is SGHVS, CDR2 FQNEAQ. V shed 4 bases and J shed 3 bases, with 18 bases lying between them.

This clonotype has more than one count but fewer than ten. The chain has TRBV6-2 or TRBV6-3 and TRBJ1-6; D unresolved. The CDR3 contains 14 residues. V lost 4 bases, J lost 7 bases, and 11 bases lay in between. Germline CDR1 MNHEY, CDR2 SVGEGT. In DNA form, the CDR3 reads TGTGCCAGCAGTTCGAAGGCGGGGAATTCACCCCTCCACTTT. Residues: CASSSKAGNSPLHF.